This T cell receptor (beta chain) originates from a study of T cell responses to AZD1222 COVID-19 vaccine. As for this clone: Its antigen is currently unknown.

Profiling relied on immunoSEQ multiplex PCR, and the TCRdb table lists in-frame clones only, not all of them. Among about 260,000 clones, over 85% were seen once, and the ten largest hold 0.5% to 0.7%. Findings and caveats of the study: Most donors were white British and more were female, and clonal diversity was possibly underestimated. Seropositive AZD1222 recipients at baseline numbered only five or six.

Sequencing used peripheral blood, obtained on day 0 of AZD1222 vaccination. The clonotype originates from an adult in good health.

The CDR3 bases are TGTGCCATCAGTGAGTCACAACTCCGGGATCGGGGGCAGCCCCAGCATTTT. Translation gives CAISESQLRDRGQPQHF. The V call is TRBV10-3, the J call TRBJ1-5; maybe TRBD1 (5 bases). CDR1 is ENHRY and CDR2 is SYGVKD in the germline V gene. There are 17 residues in the CDR3. V was pared by 0 bases and J by 7 bases, with 19 bases between.